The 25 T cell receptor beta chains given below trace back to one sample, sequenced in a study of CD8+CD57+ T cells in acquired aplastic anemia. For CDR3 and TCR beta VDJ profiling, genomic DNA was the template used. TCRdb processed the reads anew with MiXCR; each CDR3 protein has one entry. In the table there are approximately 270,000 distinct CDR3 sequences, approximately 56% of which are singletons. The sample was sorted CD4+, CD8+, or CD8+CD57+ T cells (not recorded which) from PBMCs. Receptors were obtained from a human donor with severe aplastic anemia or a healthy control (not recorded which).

The chain's CDR3 is CASRRVFASTDTQYF. CDR3 DNA: TGTGCCAGCAGGAGGGTCTTTGCTAGCACAGATACGCAGTATTTT. The genes are TRBV2 and TRBJ2-3; D is possibly TRBD2 (5 bases). The CDR3 sequence is 15 residues long. Deletions cut 6 bases from V and 0 bases from J, with 13 bases between. The V gene's germline CDR1 is SNHLY and CDR2 FYNNEI.

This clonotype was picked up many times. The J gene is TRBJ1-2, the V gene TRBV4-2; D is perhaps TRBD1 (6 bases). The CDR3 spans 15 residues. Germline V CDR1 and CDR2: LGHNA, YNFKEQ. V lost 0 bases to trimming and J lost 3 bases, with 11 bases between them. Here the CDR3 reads CASSQDLGGHYGYTF. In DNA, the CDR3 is TGTGCCAGCAGCCAAGATTTAGGGGGGCACTATGGCTACACCTTC.

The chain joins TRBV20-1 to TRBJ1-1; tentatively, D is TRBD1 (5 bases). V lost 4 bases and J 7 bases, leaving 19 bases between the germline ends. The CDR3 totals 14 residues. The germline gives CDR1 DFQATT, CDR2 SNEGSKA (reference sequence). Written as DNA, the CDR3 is TGCAGTGCTAAGTCGGGCAGGGACCCCGGTGAAGCTTTCTTT. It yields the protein CSAKSGRDPGEAFF.

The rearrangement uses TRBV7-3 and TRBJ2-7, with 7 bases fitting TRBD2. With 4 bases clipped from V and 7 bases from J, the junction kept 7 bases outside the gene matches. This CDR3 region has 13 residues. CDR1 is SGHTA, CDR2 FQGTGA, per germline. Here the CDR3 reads CASSSLNGGEQYF. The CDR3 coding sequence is TGTGCCAGCAGCTCTTTGAACGGGGGGGAGCAGTACTTC.

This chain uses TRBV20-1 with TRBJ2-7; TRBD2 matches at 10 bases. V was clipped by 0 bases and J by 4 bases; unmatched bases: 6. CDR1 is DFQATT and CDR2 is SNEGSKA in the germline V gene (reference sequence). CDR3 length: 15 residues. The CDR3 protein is CSAREVTSGTYEQYF. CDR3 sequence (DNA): TGCAGTGCTAGAGAAGTTACTAGCGGGACTTACGAGCAGTACTTC.

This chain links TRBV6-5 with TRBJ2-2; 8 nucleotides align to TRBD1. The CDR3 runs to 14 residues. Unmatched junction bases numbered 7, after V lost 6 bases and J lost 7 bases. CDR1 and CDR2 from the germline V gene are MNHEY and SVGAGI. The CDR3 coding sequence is TGTGCCAGCAGCAGGGACAGGACGGACGGGGAGCTGTTTTTT. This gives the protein CASSRDRTDGELFF.

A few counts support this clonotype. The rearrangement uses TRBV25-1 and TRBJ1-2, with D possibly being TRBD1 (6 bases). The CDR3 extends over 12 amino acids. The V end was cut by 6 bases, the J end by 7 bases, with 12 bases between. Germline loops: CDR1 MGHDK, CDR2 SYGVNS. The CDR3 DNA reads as TGTGCCAGCAGAACAGGGAATCGTGGCTACACCTTC. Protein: CASRTGNRGYTF.

The CDR3 region has the DNA TGCAGTGCTAGAGCGGCGGGAGGGCCTTTTAACGAGCAGTACTTC. This encodes CSARAAGGPFNEQYF. The rearrangement links TRBV20-1 to TRBJ2-7; the match to TRBD2 covers 9 bases. V trimming: 1 base; J trimming: 5 bases; junction bases outside the gene matches: 9. CDR3 length equals 15 residues. CDR1 is DFQATT, CDR2 SNEGSKA, per germline (reference sequence).

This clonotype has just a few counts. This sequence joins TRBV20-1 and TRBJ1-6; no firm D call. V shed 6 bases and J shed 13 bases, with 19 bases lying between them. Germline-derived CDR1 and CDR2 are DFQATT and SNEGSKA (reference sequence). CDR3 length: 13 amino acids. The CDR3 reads CSAVRTLSEPLHF. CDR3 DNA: TGCAGTGCGGTAAGGACGTTGTCGGAGCCCCTCCACTTT.

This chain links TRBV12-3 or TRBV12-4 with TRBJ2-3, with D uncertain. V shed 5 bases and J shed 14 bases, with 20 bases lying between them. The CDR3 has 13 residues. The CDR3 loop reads CASSPTSLSETYF. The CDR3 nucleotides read TGTGCCAGCAGTCCGACGTCCTTATCCGAAACGTATTTT.

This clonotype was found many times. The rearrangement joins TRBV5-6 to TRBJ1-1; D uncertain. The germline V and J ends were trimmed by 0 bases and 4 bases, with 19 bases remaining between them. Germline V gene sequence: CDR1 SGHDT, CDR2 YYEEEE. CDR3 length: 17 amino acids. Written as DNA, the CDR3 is TGTGCCAGCAGCTTGGTGACAACTCCCTCGGCGGGCACTGAAGCTTTCTTT. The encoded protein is CASSLVTTPSAGTEAFF.

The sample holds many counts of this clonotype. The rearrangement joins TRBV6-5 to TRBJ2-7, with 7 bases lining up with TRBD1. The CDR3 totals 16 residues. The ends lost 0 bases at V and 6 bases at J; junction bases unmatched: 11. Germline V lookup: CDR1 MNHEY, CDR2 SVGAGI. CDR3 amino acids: CASSYSPGGPISEQYF. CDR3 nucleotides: TGTGCCAGCAGTTACTCCCCAGGGGGTCCCATCTCCGAGCAGTACTTC.

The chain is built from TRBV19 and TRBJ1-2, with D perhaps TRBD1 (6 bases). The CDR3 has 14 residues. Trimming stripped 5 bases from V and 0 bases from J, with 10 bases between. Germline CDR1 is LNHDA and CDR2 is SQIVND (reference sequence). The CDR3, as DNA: TGTGCCAGTAGTTCTTACAGGGCTAACTATGGCTACACCTTC. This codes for CASSSYRANYGYTF.

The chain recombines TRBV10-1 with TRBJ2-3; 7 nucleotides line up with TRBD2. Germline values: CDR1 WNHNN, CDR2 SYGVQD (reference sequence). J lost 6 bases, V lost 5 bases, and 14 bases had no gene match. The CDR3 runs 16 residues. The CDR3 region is CASSHRDYTTGDTQYF. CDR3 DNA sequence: TGCGCCAGCAGTCATCGGGACTACACCACGGGGGATACGCAGTATTTT.

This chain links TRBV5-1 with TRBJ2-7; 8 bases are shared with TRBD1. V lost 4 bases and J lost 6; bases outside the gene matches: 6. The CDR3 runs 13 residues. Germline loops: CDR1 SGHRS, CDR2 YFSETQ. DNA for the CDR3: TGCGCCAGCAGCCCCCGGACAGGGACCGAGCAGTACTTC. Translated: CASSPRTGTEQYF.

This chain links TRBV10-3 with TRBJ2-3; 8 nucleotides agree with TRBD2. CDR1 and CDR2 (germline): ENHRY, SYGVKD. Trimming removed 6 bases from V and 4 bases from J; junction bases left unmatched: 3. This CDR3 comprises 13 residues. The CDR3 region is CAIRAGGPDTQYF. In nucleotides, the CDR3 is TGTGCCATCAGGGCGGGGGGCCCAGATACGCAGTATTTT.

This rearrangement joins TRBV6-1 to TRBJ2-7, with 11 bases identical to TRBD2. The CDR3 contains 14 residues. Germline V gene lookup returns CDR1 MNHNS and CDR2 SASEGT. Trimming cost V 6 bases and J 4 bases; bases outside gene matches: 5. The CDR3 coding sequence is TGTGCCAGCAGGGAGGGACTAGCGGCTTACGAGCAGTACTTC. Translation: CASREGLAAYEQYF.

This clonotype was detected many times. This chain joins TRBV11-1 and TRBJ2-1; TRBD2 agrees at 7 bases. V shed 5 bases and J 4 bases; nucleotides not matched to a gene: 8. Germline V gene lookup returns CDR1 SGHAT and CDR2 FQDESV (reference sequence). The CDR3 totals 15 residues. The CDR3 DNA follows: TGTGCCAGCAGCCCAGCAAGCGGGGAGTACAATGAGCAGTTCTTC. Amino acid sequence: CASSPASGEYNEQFF.

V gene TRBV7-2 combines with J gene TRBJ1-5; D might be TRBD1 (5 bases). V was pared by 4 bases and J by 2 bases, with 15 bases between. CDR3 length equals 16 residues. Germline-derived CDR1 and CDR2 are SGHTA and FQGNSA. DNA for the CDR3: TGTGCCAGCAGCTCAAGTGGGGGTATGGGCAATCAGCCCCAGCATTTT. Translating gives CASSSSGGMGNQPQHF.

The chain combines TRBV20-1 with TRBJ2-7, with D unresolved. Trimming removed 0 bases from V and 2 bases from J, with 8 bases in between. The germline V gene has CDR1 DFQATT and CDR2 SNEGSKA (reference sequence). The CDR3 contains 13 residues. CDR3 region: CSARDRHTYEQYF. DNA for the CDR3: TGCAGTGCTAGAGATCGTCATACCTACGAGCAGTACTTC.

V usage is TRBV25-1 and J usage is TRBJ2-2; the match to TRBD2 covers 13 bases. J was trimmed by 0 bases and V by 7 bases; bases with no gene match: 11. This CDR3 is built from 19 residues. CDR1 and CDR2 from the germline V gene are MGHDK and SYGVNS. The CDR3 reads CASKRGLAGRGANTGELFF. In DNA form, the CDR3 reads TGTGCCAGCAAAAGGGGACTAGCGGGGAGGGGAGCGAACACCGGGGAGCTGTTTTTT.

CDR3 amino acids: CASRTTGTVSYEQYF. The CDR3 coding sequence is TGTGCCAGTAGGACCACCGGGACAGTATCCTACGAGCAGTACTTC. The gene calls are TRBV19 and TRBJ2-7, with 7 bases identical to TRBD1. There are 15 residues in the CDR3. The V and J ends lost 6 bases and 1 base, in that order; junction bases with no gene match: 9. Germline V gene data show CDR1 as LNHDA and CDR2 as SQIVND (reference sequence).

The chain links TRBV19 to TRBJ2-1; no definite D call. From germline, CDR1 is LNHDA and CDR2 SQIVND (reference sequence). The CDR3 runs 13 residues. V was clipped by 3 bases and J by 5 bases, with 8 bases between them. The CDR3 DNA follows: TGTGCCAGTAGTATTGTCCGACACAATGAGCAGTTCTTC. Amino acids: CASSIVRHNEQFF.

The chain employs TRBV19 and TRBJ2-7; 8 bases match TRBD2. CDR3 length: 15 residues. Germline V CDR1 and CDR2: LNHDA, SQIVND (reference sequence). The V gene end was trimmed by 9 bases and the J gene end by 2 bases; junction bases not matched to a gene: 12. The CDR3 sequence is CASSYSGRGTYEQYF. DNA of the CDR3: TGTGCCAGCAGCTACAGCGGGAGAGGCACCTACGAGCAGTACTTC. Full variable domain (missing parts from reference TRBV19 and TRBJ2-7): DGGITQSPKYLFRKEGQNVTLSCEQNLNHDAMYWYRQDPGQGLRLIYYSQIVNDFQKGDIAEGYSVSREKKESFPLTVTSAQKNPTAFYLCASSYSGRGTYEQYFGPGTRLTVT.

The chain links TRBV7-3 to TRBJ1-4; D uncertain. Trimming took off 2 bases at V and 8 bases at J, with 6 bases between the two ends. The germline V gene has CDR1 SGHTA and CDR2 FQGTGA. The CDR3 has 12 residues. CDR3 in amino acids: CASSLSVEKLFF. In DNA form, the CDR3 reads TGTGCCAGCAGCTTATCTGTCGAAAAACTGTTTTTT.